The source of this TCR beta chain is a study of T cell responses to AZD1222 COVID-19 vaccine. Study-wide results and limits: Epitopes outside B.1.351 and B.1.1.7 mutated regions reportedly drew nearly half of spike TCRs. Baseline serostatus was positive in only a handful of AZD1222 recipients. Females outnumbered males among donors, who were mostly white British; clonal diversity was possibly underestimated. In all cases, repertoires were sampled only after the peak T cell response.

With regard to this clone: Its matching antigen is unknown.

Only in-frame clones appear in the TCRdb table, and some are missing; sequencing was by immunoSEQ multiplex PCR. The sample consists of under 95,000 clones, about nine tenths of them appearing once. This receptor was identified in an adult in good health. The sample in question was peripheral blood, obtained on day 0 of AZD1222 vaccination.

CDR3 sequence: CAADRAINQPQHF. CDR3 sequence (DNA): TGTGCCGCCGACAGGGCTATCAATCAGCCCCAGCATTTT. This rearrangement joins TRBV24-1 to TRBJ1-5; 7 nucleotides align to TRBD1. Germline loops: CDR1 KGHDR, CDR2 SFDVKD. Unmatched junction bases numbered 7, after V lost 12 bases and J lost 3 bases. This CDR3 region has 13 residues.